The 2 T cell receptor beta chains reported below all come from one sample, sequenced in a study of technical replicates of blood from a handful of donors. Sequencing was performed with immunoSEQ multiplex PCR; in TCRdb, only in-frame clones are kept and a portion is missing. The sample includes approximately 70,000 clones, roughly 91% of them seen just once. What was sequenced was T cells isolated from PBMCs. These receptors all stem from a human donor in good health. Some clones in this sample may be carry-over from other donors' samples.

The gene calls are TRBV7-9 and TRBJ2-3, with TRBD2 matching 8 bases. Germline CDR1 reads SEHNR; CDR2 reads FQNEAQ (reference sequence). J gave up 4 bases and V 7 bases, and 13 bases lay outside the gene matches. This CDR3 contains 16 residues. In nucleotides, the CDR3 is TGTGCCAGCATCCTTATGGGGGGACTAGAGGCAGATACGCAGTATTTT. Translation: CASILMGGLEADTQYF.

The V and J genes are TRBV5-1 and TRBJ2-2; TRBD2 agrees at 7 bases. The junction had 8 bases not matched to a gene; V was cut back by 5 bases and J by 7 bases. Per germline, CDR1 SGHRS and CDR2 YFSETQ. This CDR3 is 14 amino acids long. The CDR3 sequence: CASSRSGVGGELFF. The DNA of the CDR3 is TGCGCCAGCAGTAGGAGCGGGGTCGGCGGGGAGCTGTTTTTT.